The present T cell receptor (beta chain) was sequenced within a study of cytomegalovirus exposure and HLA in healthy donors. Study details: The study placed 70% to 85% of its roughly 410 genotyped donors in the Caucasian-associated ancestry cluster. Regarding the study as a whole: Certain indistinguishable V segments, among them TRBV6-2 and TRBV6-3, were excluded.

This clone has only a few counts. Its antigen is unidentified. The study ran its PCR with 60 Vbeta and 13 Jbeta primers. Libraries were prepared by immunoSEQ multiplex PCR; TCRdb keeps only in-frame clonotypes and omits some of them. The table has over 150,000 clones, approximately 80% seen once. The germline V gene has CDR1 SGHDT and CDR2 YYEEEE. J gave up 4 bases and V 3 bases, and 6 bases lay outside the gene matches. The CDR3 has 15 amino acids. Healthy bone marrow donors supplied every sample. The material sequenced was PBMCs. V and J are TRBV5-6 and TRBJ2-2, with TRBD2 identical over 7 bases. The TCR comes from a man aged 25-45 years in good health and CMV-seropositive. The CDR3 loop reads CASSWGGRATGELFF. DNA of the CDR3: TGTGCCAGCAGCTGGGGTGGGAGGGCCACCGGGGAGCTGTTTTTT.